The subject of this entry is one T cell receptor beta chain. Clinical history as reported by participants underpinned cohort assignment. The recovered donors of Cohort 3 showed two negative PCRs, clearance, or symptom resolution. In germline, CDR1 is SGHDT, CDR2 YYEEEE. V was cut by 4 bases and J by 5 bases, with 22 bases left in between. The CDR3 covers 16 residues. Libraries were prepared by immunoSEQ multiplex PCR; TCRdb keeps only in-frame clonotypes and omits some of them. The sample records about 330,000 clones, roughly nine tenths being singletons. This sample stems from a study of blood T cell repertoires in COVID-19.

The receptor was derived from a young woman who had recovered from COVID-19. Material for sequencing was PBMCs or T cells enriched from blood (not recorded which). The chain combines TRBV5-6 with TRBJ2-7; D unclear. Written as DNA, the CDR3 is TGTGCCAGCAGCCCTTGGCGTGGAGAGAGGTTAAACGAGCAGTACTTC. Its protein product is CASSPWRGERLNEQYF.